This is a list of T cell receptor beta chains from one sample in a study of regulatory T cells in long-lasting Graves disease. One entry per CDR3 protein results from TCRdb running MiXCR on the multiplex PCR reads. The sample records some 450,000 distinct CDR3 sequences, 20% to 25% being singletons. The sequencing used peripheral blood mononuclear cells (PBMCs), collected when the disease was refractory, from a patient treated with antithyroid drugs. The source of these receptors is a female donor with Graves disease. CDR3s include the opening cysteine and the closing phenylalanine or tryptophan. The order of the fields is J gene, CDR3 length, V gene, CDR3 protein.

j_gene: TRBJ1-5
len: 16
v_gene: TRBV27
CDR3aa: CASRPGNRGDSQPQHF

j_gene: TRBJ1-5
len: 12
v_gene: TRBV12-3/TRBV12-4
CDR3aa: CASSPEYHPQHF

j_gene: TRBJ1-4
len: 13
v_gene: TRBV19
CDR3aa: CASGTGGSEKLFF

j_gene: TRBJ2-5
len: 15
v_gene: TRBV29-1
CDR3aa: CSMGLAGVGSETQYF

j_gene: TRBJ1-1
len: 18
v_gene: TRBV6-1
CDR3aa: CASIHPRSTGGGRTEAFF

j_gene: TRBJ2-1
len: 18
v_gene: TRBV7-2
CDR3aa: CASSPTSGKPSSYNEQFF

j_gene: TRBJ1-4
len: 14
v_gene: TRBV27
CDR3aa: CASSPRQGVEKLFF

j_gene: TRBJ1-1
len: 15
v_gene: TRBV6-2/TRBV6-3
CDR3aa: CASIDARMVNTEAFF

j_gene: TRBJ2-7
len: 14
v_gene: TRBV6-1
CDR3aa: CAIRLQGSSYEQYF

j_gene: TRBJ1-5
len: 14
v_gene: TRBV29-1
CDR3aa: CSVASGGPNQPQHF

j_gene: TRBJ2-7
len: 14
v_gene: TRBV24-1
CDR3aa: CATSETGETYEQYF

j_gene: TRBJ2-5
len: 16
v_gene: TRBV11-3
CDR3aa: CASSPGSGARQETQYF

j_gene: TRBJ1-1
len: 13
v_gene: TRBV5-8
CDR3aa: CASSRQDNTEAFF

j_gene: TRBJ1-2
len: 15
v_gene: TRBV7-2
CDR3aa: CVSSYLTSSNYGYTF

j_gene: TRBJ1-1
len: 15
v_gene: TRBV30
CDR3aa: CAWISQGLGQTEAFF

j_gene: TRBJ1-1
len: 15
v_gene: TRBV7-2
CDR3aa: CASSLGRGVGTEAFF

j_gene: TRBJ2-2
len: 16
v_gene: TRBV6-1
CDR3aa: CASSEIIQVYTGELFF

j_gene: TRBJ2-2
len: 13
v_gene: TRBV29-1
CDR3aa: CSVFERTTGELFF

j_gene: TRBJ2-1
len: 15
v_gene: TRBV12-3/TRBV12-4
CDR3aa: CASSSTSGTYNEQFF

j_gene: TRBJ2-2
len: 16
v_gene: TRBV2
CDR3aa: CASSEWGTTNTGELFF

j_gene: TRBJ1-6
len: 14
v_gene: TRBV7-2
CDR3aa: CASNPGGRNSPLHF

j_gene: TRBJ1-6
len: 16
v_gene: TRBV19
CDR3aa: CASRRRQGSYNSPLHF

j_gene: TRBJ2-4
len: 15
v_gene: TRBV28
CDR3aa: CASSPAPGHLNIQYF

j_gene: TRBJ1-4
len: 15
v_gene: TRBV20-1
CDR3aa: CSARPLQATNEKLFF